A selection of T cell receptor beta chains follows, all from one sample in a study of T-cell reconstitution after alpha-beta-depleted transplantation in children. TCRdb reanalysed the PCR reads using MiXCR and keeps one entry per CDR3 protein. The data contain approximately 640,000 distinct CDR3 sequences, over 15% of them singletons. The sequencing here drew on PBMCs from the stem cell graft donor, taken from the stem cell graft. These receptors originate from a human donor who donated a stem cell graft to a child with acute myeloid leukemia. CDR3s leave out the opening cysteine and the closing phenylalanine or tryptophan. Each record gives: CDR3 length, J gene, clone size, V gene, CDR3 protein. Clone size is not always given. Where it is, it says once, few, many or a class for expanded clones.

11	TRBJ1-2	few	TRBV20-1	SAPFEGGYGYT
10	TRBJ1-2	many	TRBV20-1	SAREAGYGYT
12	TRBJ2-3	.	TRBV20-1	SAISSRSADTQY
10	TRBJ2-7	many	TRBV20-1	SVTATGLEQY
10	TRBJ1-2	many	TRBV6-5	ASRPPGTGWT
13	TRBJ2-7	.	TRBV30	ACMSPRADGFEQY
15	TRBJ2-1	few	TRBV7-2	ASSLAPGAGAYNEQF
12	TRBJ1-1	.	TRBV4-3	ASSHTDTNTEAF
15	TRBJ2-1	few	TRBV29-1	SVDQTRGGSSYNEQF
16	TRBJ2-1	.	TRBV4-2	ASSQGLEGTRSYNEQF
12	TRBJ2-5	.	TRBV7-2	ATHKRGGKETQY
12	TRBJ1-1	many	TRBV5-1	ASSFTSADTEAF
11	TRBJ2-1	few	TRBV7-3	ASTGTANNEQF
11	TRBJ2-4	many	TRBV29-1	SVRGGLGNIQY
16	TRBJ2-3	many	TRBV9	ASSASKGSVYSTDTQY
14	TRBJ1-5	.	TRBV28	ASSLQGALRDQPQH
12	TRBJ1-5	.	TRBV12-3/TRBV12-4	ASSFSQGHQPQH
13	TRBJ1-1	.	TRBV7-9	ASSAQTGGITEAF
13	TRBJ2-1	.	TRBV5-1	DSSLSGGDYNEQF
13	TRBJ1-1	many	TRBV5-1	ASSLGGLMNTEAF
13	TRBJ1-1	.	TRBV4-1	ASSQDVSRNTEAF
13	TRBJ1-1	many	TRBV5-1	ASSSDAQRGTEAF
13	TRBJ1-5	.	TRBV6-5	ASSYSARGNQPQH
12	TRBJ2-5	.	TRBV7-9	ASSSLGNPETQY
12	TRBJ2-1	.	TRBV5-4	ASSLLKGPGEQF
13	TRBJ2-1	.	TRBV5-1	ASSSPGQTFNEQF
12	TRBJ2-1	many	TRBV20-1	SATQDGGWNEQF
12	TRBJ1-3	few	TRBV29-1	SVGGIGTGNTIY
12	TRBJ1-5	many	TRBV7-2	ASSSGQYNQPQH
11	TRBJ1-5	many	TRBV20-1	SARGVSDQPQH
13	TRBJ1-5	many	TRBV20-1	SARDWQGGDQPQH
13	TRBJ2-3	many	TRBV20-1	SATLMGGRPDTQY
11	TRBJ2-7	.	TRBV7-9	ASSPSDSYEQY
11	TRBJ1-1	.	TRBV7-9	ASSPAGGREAF
10	TRBJ2-7	few	TRBV9	ASSDTGAEQY
14	TRBJ2-1	many	TRBV4-3	ASSQDASGVYNEQF
14	TRBJ1-1	many	TRBV20-1	SARDWTENRNTEAF
11	TRBJ2-3	.	TRBV4-1	ASSQGGELDQY
12	TRBJ2-7	few	TRBV7-9	ASSPRGQVHEQY
17	TRBJ2-2	few	TRBV7-3	ASSLTVPGDRSATGELF
13	TRBJ1-1	.	TRBV7-9	ASSWKTGTGPEAF
13	TRBJ1-5	.	TRBV20-1	SARDTGSHNQPQH
13	TRBJ2-4	.	TRBV3-1	ASSHQGGAKNIQY
11	TRBJ2-1	many	TRBV29-1	SVDRDRTNEQF
15	TRBJ2-4	few	TRBV27	ASSTTTGREAKNIQY
14	TRBJ2-6	.	TRBV7-3	ASSFSESSGANVLT